One and the same sample provided the 16 T cell receptor beta chains below, sequenced in a study of cytomegalovirus exposure and HLA in healthy donors. The PCR made use of 60 Vbeta and 13 Jbeta primers. Produced via immunoSEQ multiplex PCR; TCRdb's table is partial and in-frame only. The data show more than 70,000 clones, with about 70% seen just once and just over 3% held by the top ten. The sequenced sample was PBMCs. The source is a man between 35 and 55 years old in good health and CMV-seronegative.

This clone has a single count. The chain combines TRBV6-6 with TRBJ2-5, with 8 nucleotides matching TRBD2. J gave up 5 bases and V 7 bases, and 9 bases lay outside the gene matches. Germline CDR1 is MNHNY and CDR2 is SVGAGI (reference sequence). The length of the CDR3 is 14 residues. CDR3 loop: CASNYGGVKETQYF. CDR3 DNA sequence: TGTGCCAGCAACTACGGGGGGGTCAAGGAGACCCAGTACTTC.

This chain links TRBV11-2 with TRBJ1-2, with 8 positions matching TRBD1. Germline CDR1 is SGHAT and CDR2 is FQNNGV. The CDR3 covers 14 residues. V lost 11 bases to trimming and J lost 3 bases; unmatched junction nucleotides: 11. CDR3 protein: CACHDRGADYGYTF. Here the CDR3 DNA reads TGTGCCTGTCACGACAGGGGCGCTGACTATGGCTACACCTTC.

The rearrangement uses TRBV11-2 and TRBJ2-1; no definite D call. Germline CDR1 and CDR2: SGHAT and FQNNGV. Trimming took off 2 bases at V and 12 bases at J, with 8 bases between the two ends. The CDR3 is 11 residues long. The CDR3 nucleotides read TGTGCCAGCAGCTTAAAGACGGGGCAGTTCTTC. It encodes CASSLKTGQFF.

J is TRBJ1-5 and V is TRBV7-2; no clear D gene. From germline, CDR1 is SGHTA and CDR2 FQGNSA. The CDR3 runs 16 residues. The germline V and J ends were trimmed by 5 bases and 0 bases, with 14 bases remaining between them. The CDR3 spells CASSVRHLYSNQPQHF. The DNA of the CDR3 is TGTGCCAGCAGCGTCCGACACCTCTATAGCAATCAGCCCCAGCATTTT. Looking up the rest from reference TRBV7-2 and TRBJ1-5 gives the full variable domain: GAGVSQSPSNKVTEKGKDVELRCDPISGHTALYWYRQSLGQGLEFLIYFQGNSAPDKSGLPSDRFSAERTGGSVSTLTIQRTQQEDSAVYLCASSVRHLYSNQPQHFGDGTRLSIL.

The chain employs TRBV7-3 and TRBJ2-2; a possible D gene is TRBD2 (5 bases). CDR1 is SGHTA and CDR2 is FQGTGA in the germline V gene. This CDR3 is 16 amino acids long. V shed 2 bases and J shed 2 bases, with 12 bases lying between them. This chain's CDR3 is CASSLFSSGNTGELFF. The CDR3 bases are TGTGCCAGCAGCTTATTCTCCAGCGGCAACACCGGGGAGCTGTTTTTT.

The V call is TRBV4-1, the J call TRBJ1-2; no reliable D call. The CDR3 contains 15 residues. The germline CDR1 and CDR2 sequences are MGHRA and YSYEKL. Trimming took off 3 bases at V and 2 bases at J, with 13 bases between the two ends. CDR3 nucleotides: TGCGCCAGCAGCCACCCCGGGGATTTCAACTATGGCTACACCTTC. Protein: CASSHPGDFNYGYTF.

The chain recombines TRBV5-1 with TRBJ2-3; D is perhaps TRBD2 (6 bases). CDR1 and CDR2 (germline): SGHRS, YFSETQ. The CDR3 is 15 amino acids. Trimming pared 4 bases from V and 2 bases from J, leaving 14 bases between. DNA for the CDR3: TGCGCCAGCAGCCCCCGTAGCGGCCACACAGATACGCAGTATTTT. This sequence encodes CASSPRSGHTDTQYF.

This chain connects TRBV7-2 to TRBJ1-4; the match to TRBD1 covers 7 bases. Trimming at V came to 4 bases and at J to 6 bases, leaving 11 bases not matched to a gene. Germline V gene data show CDR1 as SGHTA and CDR2 as FQGNSA. The CDR3 is 16 amino acids. Here the CDR3 reads CASSSQQGRPYEKLFF. The CDR3, as DNA: TGTGCCAGCAGCTCCCAACAGGGGAGGCCTTATGAAAAACTGTTTTTT.

This chain connects TRBV10-3 to TRBJ2-1; 12 nucleotides match TRBD2. Germline CDR1 is ENHRY and CDR2 is SYGVKD. This CDR3 contains 14 residues. J gave up 5 bases and V 10 bases, and 6 bases lay outside the gene matches. CDR3 amino acids: CANALAGGHNEQFF. In DNA form, the CDR3 reads TGTGCCAACGCCCTAGCGGGGGGGCACAATGAGCAGTTCTTC.

V is TRBV9 and J is TRBJ2-3; 9 nucleotides line up with TRBD2. This CDR3 spans 15 amino acids. The V segment lost 3 bases and the J segment 4 bases; nucleotides outside the gene matches: 6. Germline assignment: CDR1 SGDLS and CDR2 YYNGEE. CDR3 sequence (DNA): TGTGCCAGCAGCGGGGGGCGGGGGGGATCAGATACGCAGTATTTT. Translation: CASSGGRGGSDTQYF. The variable domain in full, with the rest retrieved from reference TRBV9 and TRBJ2-3, is DSGVTQTPKHLITATGQRVTLRCSPRSGDLSVYWYQQSLDQGLQFLIQYYNGEERAKGNILERFSAQQFPDLHSELNLSSLELGDSALYFCASSGGRGGSDTQYFGPGTRLTVL.

This clone was detected a few times. The rearrangement links TRBV7-2 to TRBJ1-2; 8 bases line up with TRBD1. There are 13 residues in the CDR3. Germline CDR1 reads SGHTA; CDR2 reads FQGNSA. V gave up 8 bases and J gave up 6 bases; unmatched junction bases: 8. As DNA, the CDR3 is TGTGCCAGCCAGGGGGCTAGACGGCATGGCTACACCTTC. This gives the protein CASQGARRHGYTF. Drawing the rest from reference TRBV7-2 and TRBJ1-2, the complete variable domain is GAGVSQSPSNKVTEKGKDVELRCDPISGHTALYWYRQSLGQGLEFLIYFQGNSAPDKSGLPSDRFSAERTGGSVSTLTIQRTQQEDSAVYLCASQGARRHGYTFGSGTRLTVV.

V usage is TRBV6-5 and J usage is TRBJ2-7; D is unclear. Trimming pared 6 bases from V and 11 bases from J, leaving 17 bases between. CDR1 is MNHEY and CDR2 is SVGAGI in the germline V gene. This CDR3 is 12 amino acids long. The CDR3 reads CASRRIHREEYF. CDR3 bases: TGTGCCAGCAGAAGGATACATCGAGAGGAGTACTTC.

As for this clone: A read error may account for a junction end that differs from germline. J is TRBJ2-1 and V is TRBV4-1; D gene unclear. The CDR3 contains 13 residues. The germline V gene encodes CDR1 MGHRA and CDR2 YSYEKL. CDR3 loop: CASSQELSYEPFF. In DNA form, the CDR3 reads TGCGCCAGCAGCCAAGAGCTTTCATATGAGCCGTTCTTC.

Notes on this clone: The junction differs from germline at one of its ends, possibly a read error. J is TRBJ1-6 and V is TRBV14; 8 bases fit TRBD1. CDR1 and CDR2 from the germline V gene are SGHDN and FVKESK. The length of the CDR3 is 19 residues. CDR3 sequence (DNA): TGTGCCAGCACCCAAAAAGGAGTCGGGACAGGCGCACATAATTCACCCCTCCACTTT. It translates to CASTQKGVGTGAHNSPLHF.

The chain has TRBV4-1 and TRBJ2-3; D unresolved. Trimming removed 0 bases at V and 0 bases at J, with 7 bases between. Looked up from germline, CDR1 is MGHRA and CDR2 is YSYEKL. The CDR3 is made up of 15 amino acids. CDR3 sequence (DNA): TGCGCCAGCAGCCAAGACCAGGCTAGCACAGATACGCAGTATTTT. This codes for CASSQDQASTDTQYF.

This clone was counted only a few times. V is TRBV4-3 and J is TRBJ1-1, with D possibly TRBD1 on 6 matching bases. This CDR3 contains 14 residues. V gave up 0 bases and J gave up 4 bases, with 9 bases separating them. Germline CDR1 reads LGHNA; CDR2 reads YSLEER. The chain's CDR3 is CASSQEQQGTEAFF. Written as DNA, the CDR3 is TGCGCCAGCAGCCAAGAGCAACAGGGCACTGAAGCTTTCTTT.